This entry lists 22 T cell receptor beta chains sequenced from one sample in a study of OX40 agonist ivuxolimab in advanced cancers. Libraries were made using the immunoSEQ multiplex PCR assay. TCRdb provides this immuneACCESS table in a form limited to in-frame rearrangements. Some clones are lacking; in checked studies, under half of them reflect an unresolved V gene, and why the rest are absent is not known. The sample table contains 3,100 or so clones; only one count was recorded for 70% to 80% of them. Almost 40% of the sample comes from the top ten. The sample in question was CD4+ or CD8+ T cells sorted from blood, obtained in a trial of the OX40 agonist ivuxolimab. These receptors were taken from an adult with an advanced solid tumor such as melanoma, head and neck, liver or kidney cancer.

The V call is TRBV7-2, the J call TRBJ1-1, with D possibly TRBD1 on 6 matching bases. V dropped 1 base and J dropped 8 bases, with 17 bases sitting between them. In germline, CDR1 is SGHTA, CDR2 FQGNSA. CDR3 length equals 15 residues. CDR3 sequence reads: CASSLEVGGSTEAFF. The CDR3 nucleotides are TGTGCCAGCAGCTTAGAGGTAGGGGGGTCAACAGAAGCTTTCTTT.

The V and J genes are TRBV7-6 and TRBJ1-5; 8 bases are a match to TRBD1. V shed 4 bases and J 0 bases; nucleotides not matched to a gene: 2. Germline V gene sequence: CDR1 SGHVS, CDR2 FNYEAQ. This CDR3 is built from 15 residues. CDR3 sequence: CASSSGQGSNQPQHF. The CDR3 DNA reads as TGTGCCAGCAGCTCTGGACAGGGTAGCAATCAGCCCCAGCATTTT.

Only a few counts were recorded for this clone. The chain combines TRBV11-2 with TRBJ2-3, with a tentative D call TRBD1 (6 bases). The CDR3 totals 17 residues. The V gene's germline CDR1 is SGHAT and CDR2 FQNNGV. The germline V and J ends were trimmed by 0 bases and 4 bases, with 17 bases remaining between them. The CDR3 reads CASSLERGRGRADTQYF. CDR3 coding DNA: TGTGCCAGCAGCTTAGAGAGGGGCAGGGGCAGGGCAGATACGCAGTATTTT.

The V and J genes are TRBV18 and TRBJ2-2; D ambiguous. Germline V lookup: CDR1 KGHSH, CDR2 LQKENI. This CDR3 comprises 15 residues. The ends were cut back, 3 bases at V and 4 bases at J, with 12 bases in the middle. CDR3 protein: CASSPADDGTGELFF. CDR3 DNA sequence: TGTGCCAGCTCACCGGCGGACGATGGCACCGGGGAGCTGTTTTTT.

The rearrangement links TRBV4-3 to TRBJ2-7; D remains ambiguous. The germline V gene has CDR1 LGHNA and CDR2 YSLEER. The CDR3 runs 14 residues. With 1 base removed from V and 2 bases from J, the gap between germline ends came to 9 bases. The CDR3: CASSQGVAAYEQYF. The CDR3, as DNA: TGCGCCAGCAGCCAAGGGGTGGCTGCCTACGAGCAGTACTTC.

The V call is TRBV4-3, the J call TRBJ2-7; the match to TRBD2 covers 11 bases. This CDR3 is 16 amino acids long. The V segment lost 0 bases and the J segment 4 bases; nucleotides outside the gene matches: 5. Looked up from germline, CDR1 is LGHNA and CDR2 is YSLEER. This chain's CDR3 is CASSQDLGLAEYEQYF. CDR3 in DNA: TGCGCCAGCAGCCAAGATTTGGGACTAGCGGAGTACGAGCAGTACTTC.

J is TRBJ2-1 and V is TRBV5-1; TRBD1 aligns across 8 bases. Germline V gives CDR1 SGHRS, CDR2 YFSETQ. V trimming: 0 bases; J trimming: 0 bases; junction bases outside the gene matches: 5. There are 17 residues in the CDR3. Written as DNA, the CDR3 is TGCGCCAGCAGCTTGGCCGGGCAGGGGGCCTCCTACAATGAGCAGTTCTTC. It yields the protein CASSLAGQGASYNEQFF. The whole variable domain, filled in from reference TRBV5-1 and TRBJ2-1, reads KAGVTQTPRYLIKTRGQQVTLSCSPISGHRSVSWYQQTPGQGLQFLFEYFSETQRNKGNFPGRFSGRQFSNSRSEMNVSTLELGDSALYLCASSLAGQGASYNEQFFGPGTRLTVL.

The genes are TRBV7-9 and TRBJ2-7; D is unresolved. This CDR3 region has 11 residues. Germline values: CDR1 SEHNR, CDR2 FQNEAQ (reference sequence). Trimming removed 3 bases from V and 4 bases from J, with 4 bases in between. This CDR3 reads CASSLTYEQYF. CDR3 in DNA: TGTGCCAGCAGCTTGACGTACGAGCAGTACTTC.

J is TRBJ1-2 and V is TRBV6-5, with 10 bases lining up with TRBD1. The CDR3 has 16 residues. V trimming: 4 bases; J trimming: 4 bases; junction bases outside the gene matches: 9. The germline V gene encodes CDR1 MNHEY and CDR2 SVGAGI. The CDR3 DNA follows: TGTGCCAGCAGTTCACCGGGACAGGGGCTGGGCTATGGCTACACCTTC. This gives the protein CASSSPGQGLGYGYTF.

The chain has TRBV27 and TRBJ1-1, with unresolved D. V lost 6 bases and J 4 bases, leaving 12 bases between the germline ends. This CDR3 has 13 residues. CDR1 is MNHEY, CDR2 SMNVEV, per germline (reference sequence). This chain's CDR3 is CASSLAVGTEAFF. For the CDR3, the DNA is TGTGCCAGCAGCTTAGCGGTGGGCACTGAAGCTTTCTTT.

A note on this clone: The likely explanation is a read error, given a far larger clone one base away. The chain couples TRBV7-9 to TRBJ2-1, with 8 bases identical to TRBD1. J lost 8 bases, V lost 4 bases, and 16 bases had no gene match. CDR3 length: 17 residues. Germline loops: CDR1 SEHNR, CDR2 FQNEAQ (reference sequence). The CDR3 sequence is CASSSPIGQGSRDEQFF. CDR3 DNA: TGTGCCAGCAGCTCCCCCATCGGACAGGGTAGCCGGGATGAGCAGTTCTTC.

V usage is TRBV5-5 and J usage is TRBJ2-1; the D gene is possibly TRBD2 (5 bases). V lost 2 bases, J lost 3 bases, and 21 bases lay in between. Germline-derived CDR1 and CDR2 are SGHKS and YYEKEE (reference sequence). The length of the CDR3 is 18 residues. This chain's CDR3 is CASSFFQSEGYNYNEQFF. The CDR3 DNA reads TGTGCCAGCAGCTTTTTTCAGTCCGAGGGCTATAACTACAATGAGCAGTTCTTC.

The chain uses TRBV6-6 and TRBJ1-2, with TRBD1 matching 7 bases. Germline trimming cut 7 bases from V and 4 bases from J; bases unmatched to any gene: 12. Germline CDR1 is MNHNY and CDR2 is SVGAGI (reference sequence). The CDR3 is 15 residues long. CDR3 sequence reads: CASTNRDRIVYGYTF. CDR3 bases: TGTGCCAGCACCAATAGGGACAGAATAGTCTATGGCTACACCTTC.

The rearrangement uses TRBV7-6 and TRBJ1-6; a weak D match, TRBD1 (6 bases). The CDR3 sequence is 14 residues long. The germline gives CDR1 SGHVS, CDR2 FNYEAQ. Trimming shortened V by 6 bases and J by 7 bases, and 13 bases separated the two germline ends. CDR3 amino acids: CASRFSGQNSPLHF. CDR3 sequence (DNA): TGTGCCAGCAGATTTAGCGGACAGAATTCACCCCTCCACTTT.

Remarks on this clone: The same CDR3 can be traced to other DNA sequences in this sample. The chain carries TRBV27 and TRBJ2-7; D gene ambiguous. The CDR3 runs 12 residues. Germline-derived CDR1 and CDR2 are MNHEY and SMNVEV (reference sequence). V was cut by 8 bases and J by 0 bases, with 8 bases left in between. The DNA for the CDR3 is TGTGCCAGCGCGGTTAGCTCCTACGAGCAGTACTTC. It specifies CASAVSSYEQYF.

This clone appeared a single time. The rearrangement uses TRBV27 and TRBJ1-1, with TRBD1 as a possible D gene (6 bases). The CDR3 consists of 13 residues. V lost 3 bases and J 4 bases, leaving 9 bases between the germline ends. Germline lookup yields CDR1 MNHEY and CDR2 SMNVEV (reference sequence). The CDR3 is CASSFGGPTEAFF. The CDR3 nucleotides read TGTGCCAGCAGTTTCGGGGGGCCCACTGAAGCTTTCTTT.

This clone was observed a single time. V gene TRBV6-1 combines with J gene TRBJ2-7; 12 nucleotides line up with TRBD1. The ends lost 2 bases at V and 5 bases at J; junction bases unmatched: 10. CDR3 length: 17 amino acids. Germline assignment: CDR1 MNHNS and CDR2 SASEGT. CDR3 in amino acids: CASSELGWDRGQDEQYF. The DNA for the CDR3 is TGTGCCAGCAGTGAATTAGGCTGGGACAGGGGGCAGGACGAGCAGTACTTC.

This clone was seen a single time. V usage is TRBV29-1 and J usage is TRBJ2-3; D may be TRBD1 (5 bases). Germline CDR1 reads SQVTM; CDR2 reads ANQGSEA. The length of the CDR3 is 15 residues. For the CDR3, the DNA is TGCGGCACCCAAGACGGACACTCTGGCACAGATACGCAGTATTTT. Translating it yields CGTQDGHSGTDTQYF.

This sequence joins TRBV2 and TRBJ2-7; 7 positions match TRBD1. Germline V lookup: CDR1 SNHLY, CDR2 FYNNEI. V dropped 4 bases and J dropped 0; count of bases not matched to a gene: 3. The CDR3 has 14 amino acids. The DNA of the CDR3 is TGTGCCAGCAGTGGGCAGGGGGTCTCCTACGAGCAGTACTTC. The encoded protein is CASSGQGVSYEQYF.

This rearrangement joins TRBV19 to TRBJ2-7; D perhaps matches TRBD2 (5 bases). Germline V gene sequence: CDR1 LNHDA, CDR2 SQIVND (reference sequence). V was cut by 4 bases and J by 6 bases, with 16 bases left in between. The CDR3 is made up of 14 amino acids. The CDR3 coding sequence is TGTGCCAGTAGTACCTCCTGGGGAGCCCCCGAGCAGTACTTC. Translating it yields CASSTSWGAPEQYF.

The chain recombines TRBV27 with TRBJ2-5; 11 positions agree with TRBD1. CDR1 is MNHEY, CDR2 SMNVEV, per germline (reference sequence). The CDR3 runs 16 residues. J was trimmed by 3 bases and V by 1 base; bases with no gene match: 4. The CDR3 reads CASSLLLGQGEETQYF. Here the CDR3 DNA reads TGTGCCAGCAGTTTATTGTTGGGACAGGGGGAAGAGACCCAGTACTTC.

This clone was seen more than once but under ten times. Here the CDR3 reads CASRRTCNTTSEQYF. CDR3 nucleotides: TGCGCCAGCAGGCGGACATGTAACACTACGAGCGAGCAGTACTTC. This chain uses TRBV23-1 with TRBJ2-7, with a tentative D call TRBD1 (5 bases). TRBV23-1 is placed among ORFs of uncertain function. The CDR3 is 15 amino acids. Between the trimmed V and J ends, which lost 6 bases and 6 bases, there was a span of 21 bases.